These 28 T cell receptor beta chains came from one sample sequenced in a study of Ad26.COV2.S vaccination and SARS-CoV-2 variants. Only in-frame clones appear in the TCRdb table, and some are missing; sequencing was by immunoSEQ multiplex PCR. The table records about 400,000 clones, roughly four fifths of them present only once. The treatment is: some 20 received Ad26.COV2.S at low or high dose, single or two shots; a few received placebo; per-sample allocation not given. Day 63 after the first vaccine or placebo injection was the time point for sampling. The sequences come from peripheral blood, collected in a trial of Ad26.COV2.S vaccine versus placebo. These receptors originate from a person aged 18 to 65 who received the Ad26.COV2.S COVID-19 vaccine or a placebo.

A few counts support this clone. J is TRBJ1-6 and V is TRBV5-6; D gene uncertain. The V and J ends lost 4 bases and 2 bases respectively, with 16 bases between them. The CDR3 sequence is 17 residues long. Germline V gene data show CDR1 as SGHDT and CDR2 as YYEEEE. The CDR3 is CASSVKAPGPYNSPLHF. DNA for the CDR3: TGTGCCAGCAGCGTAAAGGCCCCAGGCCCCTATAATTCACCCCTCCACTTT.

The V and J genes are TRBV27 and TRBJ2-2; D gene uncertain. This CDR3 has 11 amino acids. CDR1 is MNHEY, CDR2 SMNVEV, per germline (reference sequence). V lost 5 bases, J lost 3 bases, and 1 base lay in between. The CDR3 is CASSDTGELFF. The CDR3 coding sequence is TGTGCCAGCAGTGACACCGGGGAGCTGTTTTTT.

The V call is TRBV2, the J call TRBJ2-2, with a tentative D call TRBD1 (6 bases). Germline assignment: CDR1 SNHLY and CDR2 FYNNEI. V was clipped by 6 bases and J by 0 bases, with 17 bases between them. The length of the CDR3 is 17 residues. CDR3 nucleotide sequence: TGTGCCAGCAGCACACCTACGACAGGACCGAACACCGGGGAGCTGTTTTTT. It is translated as CASSTPTTGPNTGELFF.

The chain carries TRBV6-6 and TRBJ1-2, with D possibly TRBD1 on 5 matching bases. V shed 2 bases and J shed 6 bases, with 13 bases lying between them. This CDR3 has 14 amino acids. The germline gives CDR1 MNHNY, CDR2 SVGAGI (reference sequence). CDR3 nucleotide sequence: TGTGCCAGCAGTTACGGGGGGGTCTTACATGGCTACACCTTC. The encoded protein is CASSYGGVLHGYTF.

In DNA form, the CDR3 reads TGTGCCAGCAGCAGGAGGACTAGCTCGGATACGCAGTATTTT. It codes for CASSRRTSSDTQYF. This chain links TRBV5-5 with TRBJ2-3, with TRBD2 identical over 8 bases. The CDR3 contains 14 residues. Looked up from germline, CDR1 is SGHKS and CDR2 is YYEKEE (reference sequence). The V gene end was trimmed by 4 bases and the J gene end by 6 bases; junction bases not matched to a gene: 7.

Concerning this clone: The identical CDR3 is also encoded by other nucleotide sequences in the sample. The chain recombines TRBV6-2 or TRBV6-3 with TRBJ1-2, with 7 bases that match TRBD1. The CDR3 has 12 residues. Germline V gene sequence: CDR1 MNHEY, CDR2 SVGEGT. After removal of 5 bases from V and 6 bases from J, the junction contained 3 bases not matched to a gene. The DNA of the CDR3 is TGTGCCAGCAGTACAGGGGTTCATGGCTACACCTTC. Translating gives CASSTGVHGYTF.

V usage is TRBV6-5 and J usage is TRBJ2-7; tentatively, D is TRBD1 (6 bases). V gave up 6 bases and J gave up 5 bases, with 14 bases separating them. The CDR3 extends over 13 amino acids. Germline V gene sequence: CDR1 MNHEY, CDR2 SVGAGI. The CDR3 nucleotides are TGTGCCAGCAGACCGGACAGAACGAACGAGCAGTACTTC. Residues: CASRPDRTNEQYF.

In DNA form, the CDR3 reads TGTGCCAGCAGTAAGCCCCAATTTGAGAGGGCCCAGTACTTC. Protein sequence: CASSKPQFERAQYF. The rearrangement uses TRBV6-2 or TRBV6-3 and TRBJ2-5, with a possible D match to TRBD2 (5 bases). The germline V gene has CDR1 MNHEY and CDR2 SVGEGT. This CDR3 is 14 amino acids long. V lost 5 bases, J lost 9 bases, and 19 bases lay in between.

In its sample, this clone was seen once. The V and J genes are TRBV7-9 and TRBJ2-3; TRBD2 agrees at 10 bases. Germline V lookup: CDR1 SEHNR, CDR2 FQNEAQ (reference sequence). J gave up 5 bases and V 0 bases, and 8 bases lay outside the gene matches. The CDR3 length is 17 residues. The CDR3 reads CASSLAIKREGRDTQYF. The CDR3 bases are TGTGCCAGCAGCTTAGCGATAAAGCGGGAGGGGAGAGATACGCAGTATTTT.

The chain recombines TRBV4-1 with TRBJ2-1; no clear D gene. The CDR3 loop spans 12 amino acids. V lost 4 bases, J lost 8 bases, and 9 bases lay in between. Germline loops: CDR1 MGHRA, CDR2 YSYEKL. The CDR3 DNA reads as TGCGCCAGCAGCCGAGGACCCGATGAGCAGTTCTTC. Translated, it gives CASSRGPDEQFF.

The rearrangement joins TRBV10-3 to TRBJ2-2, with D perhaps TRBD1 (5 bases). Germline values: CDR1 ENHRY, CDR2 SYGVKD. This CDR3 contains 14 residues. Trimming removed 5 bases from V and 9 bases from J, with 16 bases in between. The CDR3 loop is CAISREAGWRELFF. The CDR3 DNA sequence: TGTGCCATCAGTCGAGAGGCAGGGTGGAGGGAGCTGTTTTTT.

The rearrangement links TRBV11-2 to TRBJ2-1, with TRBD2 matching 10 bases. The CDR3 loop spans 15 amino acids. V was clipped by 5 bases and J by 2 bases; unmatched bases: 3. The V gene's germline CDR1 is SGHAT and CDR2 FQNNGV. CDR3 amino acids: CASSQTSGPYNEQFF. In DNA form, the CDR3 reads TGTGCCAGCAGCCAGACTAGCGGGCCCTACAATGAGCAGTTCTTC. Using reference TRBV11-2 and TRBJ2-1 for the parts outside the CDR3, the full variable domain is EAGVAQSPRYKIIEKRQSVAFWCNPISGHATLYWYQQILGQGPKLLIQFQNNGVVDDSQLPKDRFSAERLKGVDSTLKIQPAKLEDSAVYLCASSQTSGPYNEQFFGPGTRLTVL.

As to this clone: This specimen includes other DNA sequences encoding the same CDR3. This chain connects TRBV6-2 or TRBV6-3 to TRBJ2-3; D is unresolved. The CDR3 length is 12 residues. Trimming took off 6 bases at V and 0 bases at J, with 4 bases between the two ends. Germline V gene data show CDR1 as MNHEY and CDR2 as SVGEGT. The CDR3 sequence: CASSSSTDTQYF. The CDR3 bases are TGTGCCAGCAGCTCGAGCACAGATACGCAGTATTTT.

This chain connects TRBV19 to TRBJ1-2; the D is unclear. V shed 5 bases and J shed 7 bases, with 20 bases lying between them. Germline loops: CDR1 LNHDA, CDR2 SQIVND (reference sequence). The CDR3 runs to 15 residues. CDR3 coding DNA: TGTGCCAGTAGTCTACCTCAGCGGACGCGTGGTGGCTACACCTTC. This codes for CASSLPQRTRGGYTF.

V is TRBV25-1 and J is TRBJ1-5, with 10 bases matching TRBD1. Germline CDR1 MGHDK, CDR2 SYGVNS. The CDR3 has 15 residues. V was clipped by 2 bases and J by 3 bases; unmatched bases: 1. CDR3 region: CASSEGTGDNQPQHF. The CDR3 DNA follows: TGTGCCAGCAGTGAAGGGACAGGGGACAATCAGCCCCAGCATTTT.

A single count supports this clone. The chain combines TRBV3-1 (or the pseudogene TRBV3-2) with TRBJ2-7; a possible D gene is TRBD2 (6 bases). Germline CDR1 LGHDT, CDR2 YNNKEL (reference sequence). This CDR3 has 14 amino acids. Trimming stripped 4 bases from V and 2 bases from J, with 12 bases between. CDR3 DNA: TGTGCCAGCAGCCCCCGGACTACAGCCTACGAGCAGTACTTC. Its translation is CASSPRTTAYEQYF.

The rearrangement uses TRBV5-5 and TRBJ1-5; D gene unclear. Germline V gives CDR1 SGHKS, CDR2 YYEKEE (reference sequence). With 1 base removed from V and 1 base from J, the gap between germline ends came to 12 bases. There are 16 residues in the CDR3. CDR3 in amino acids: CASSLMPPWSNQPQHF. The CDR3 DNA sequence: TGTGCCAGCAGCTTGATGCCCCCTTGGAGCAATCAGCCCCAGCATTTT.

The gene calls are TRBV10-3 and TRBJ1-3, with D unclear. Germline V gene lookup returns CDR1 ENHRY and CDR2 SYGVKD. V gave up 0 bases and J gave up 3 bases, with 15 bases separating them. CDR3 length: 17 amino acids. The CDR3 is CAISESKGQAVGNTIYF. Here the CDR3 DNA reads TGTGCCATCAGTGAGTCGAAAGGTCAGGCGGTTGGAAACACCATATATTTT.

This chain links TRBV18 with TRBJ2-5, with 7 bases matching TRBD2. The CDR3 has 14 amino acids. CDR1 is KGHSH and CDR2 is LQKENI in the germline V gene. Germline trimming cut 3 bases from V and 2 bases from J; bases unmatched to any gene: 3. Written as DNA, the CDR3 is TGTGCCAGCTCACCTCCTAGCGGACAAGAGACCCAGTACTTC. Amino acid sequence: CASSPPSGQETQYF. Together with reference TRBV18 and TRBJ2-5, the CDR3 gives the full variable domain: NAGVMQNPRHLVRRRGQEARLRCSPMKGHSHVYWYRQLPEEGLKFMVYLQKENIIDESGMPKERFSAEFPKEGPSILRIQQVVRGDSAAYFCASSPPSGQETQYFGPGTRLLVL.

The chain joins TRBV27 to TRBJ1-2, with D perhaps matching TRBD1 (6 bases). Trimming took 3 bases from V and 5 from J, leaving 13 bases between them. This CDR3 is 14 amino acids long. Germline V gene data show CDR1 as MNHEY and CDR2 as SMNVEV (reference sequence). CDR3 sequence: CASSLGGFPYGYTF. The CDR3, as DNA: TGTGCCAGCAGTTTGGGGGGCTTTCCTTATGGCTACACCTTC.

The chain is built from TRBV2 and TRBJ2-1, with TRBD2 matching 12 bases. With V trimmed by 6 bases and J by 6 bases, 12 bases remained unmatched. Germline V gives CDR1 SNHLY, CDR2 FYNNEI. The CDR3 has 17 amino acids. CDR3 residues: CASRMSLAGGPGNEQFF. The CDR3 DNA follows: TGTGCCAGCAGGATGAGCCTAGCGGGAGGGCCGGGCAATGAGCAGTTCTTC.

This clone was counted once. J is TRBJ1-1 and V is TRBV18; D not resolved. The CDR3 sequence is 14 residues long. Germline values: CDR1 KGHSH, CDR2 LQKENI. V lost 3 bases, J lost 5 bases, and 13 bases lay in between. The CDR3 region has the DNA TGTGCCAGCTCACCTTTAGACCGGGGAACTGAAGCTTTCTTT. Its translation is CASSPLDRGTEAFF.

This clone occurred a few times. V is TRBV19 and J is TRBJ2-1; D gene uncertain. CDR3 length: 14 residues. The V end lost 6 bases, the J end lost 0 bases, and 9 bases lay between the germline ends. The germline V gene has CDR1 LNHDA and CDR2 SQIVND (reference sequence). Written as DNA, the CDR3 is TGTGCCAGTAGCTACCCTAGCTCCTACAATGAGCAGTTCTTC. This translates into CASSYPSSYNEQFF.

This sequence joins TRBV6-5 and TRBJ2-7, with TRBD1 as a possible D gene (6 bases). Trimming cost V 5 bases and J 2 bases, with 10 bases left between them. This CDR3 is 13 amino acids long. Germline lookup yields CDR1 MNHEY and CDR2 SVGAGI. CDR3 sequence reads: CASSRQEAYEQYF. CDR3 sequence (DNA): TGTGCCAGCAGTCGACAGGAGGCCTACGAGCAGTACTTC.

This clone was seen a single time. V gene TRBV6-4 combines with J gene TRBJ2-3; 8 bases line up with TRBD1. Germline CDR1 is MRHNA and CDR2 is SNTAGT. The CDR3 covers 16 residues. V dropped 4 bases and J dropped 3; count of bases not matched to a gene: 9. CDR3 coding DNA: TGTGCCAGCAGTGGAAATCAGGGGGCGGCGACAGATACGCAGTATTTT. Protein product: CASSGNQGAATDTQYF.

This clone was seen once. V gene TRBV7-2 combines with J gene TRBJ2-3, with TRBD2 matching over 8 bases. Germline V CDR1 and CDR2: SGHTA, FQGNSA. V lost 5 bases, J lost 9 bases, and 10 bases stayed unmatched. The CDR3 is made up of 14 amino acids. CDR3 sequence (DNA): TGTGCCAGCAGCGCTACTGCGGGGGGCCAGACGCAGTATTTT. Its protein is CASSATAGGQTQYF.

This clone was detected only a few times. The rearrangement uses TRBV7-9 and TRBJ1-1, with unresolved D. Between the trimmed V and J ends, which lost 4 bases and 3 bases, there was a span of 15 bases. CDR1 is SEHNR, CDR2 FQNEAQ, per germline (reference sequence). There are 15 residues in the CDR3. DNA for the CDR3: TGTGCCAGCAGCTCGCCTAGGGATTCCTACACTGAAGCTTTCTTT. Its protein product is CASSSPRDSYTEAFF. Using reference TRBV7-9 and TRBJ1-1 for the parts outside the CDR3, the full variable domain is DTGVSQNPRHKITKRGQNVTFRCDPISEHNRLYWYRQTLGQGPEFLTYFQNEAQLEKSRLLSDRFSAERPKGSFSTLEIQRTEQGDSAMYLCASSSPRDSYTEAFFGQGTRLTVV.

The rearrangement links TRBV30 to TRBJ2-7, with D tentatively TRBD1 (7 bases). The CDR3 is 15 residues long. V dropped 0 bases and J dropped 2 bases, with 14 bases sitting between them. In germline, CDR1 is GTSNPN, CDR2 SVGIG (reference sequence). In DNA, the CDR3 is TGTGCCTGGAGTGTAATGGGCAGGGGGGCCTACGAGCAGTACTTC. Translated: CAWSVMGRGAYEQYF. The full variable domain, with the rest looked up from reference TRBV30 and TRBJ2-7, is SQTIHQWPATLVQPVGSPLSLECTVEGTSNPNLYWYRQAAGRGLQLLFYSVGIGQISSEVPQNLSASRPQDRQFILSSKKLLLSDSGFYLCAWSVMGRGAYEQYFGPGTRLTVT.